The clone carrying this T cell receptor beta chain was seen a handful of times. CDR3 length: 13 amino acids. From germline, CDR1 is SGDLS and CDR2 YYNGEE. V lost 4 bases, J lost 1 base, and 8 bases lay in between. The data stem from a study of blood T cell repertoires in COVID-19. Data came from immunoSEQ multiplex PCR; TCRdb stores just in-frame clones and leaves some out. The table includes roughly 200,000 clones, under 90% detected once. The chain employs TRBV9 and TRBJ1-1; D is undetermined. Sequencing was done on a sample of peripheral blood. The sequence came from a woman of 80 years or more with COVID-19, enrolled during active disease. The CDR3 DNA reads as TGTGCCAGCAGCTTATCCGGGAACACTGAAGCTTTCTTT. Translating gives CASSLSGNTEAFF.